The 30 T cell receptor beta chains below all came from one sample that was sequenced in a study of OX40 agonist ivuxolimab in advanced cancers. Clones were read by immunoSEQ multiplex PCR, and TCRdb kept only the in-frame ones, dropping some. The sample contains 55,000 to 75,000 clones, approximately 80% of which appear only once. The source was CD4+ or CD8+ T cells sorted from blood, collected in a trial of the OX40 agonist ivuxolimab. These receptors were collected from an adult with an advanced solid tumor such as melanoma, head and neck, liver or kidney cancer.

In its sample, this clone was seen a few times. The V gene is TRBV7-9, the J gene TRBJ1-5, with D unresolved. From germline, CDR1 is SEHNR and CDR2 FQNEAQ (reference sequence). Trimming took off 5 bases at V and 9 bases at J, with 14 bases between the two ends. This CDR3 has 13 residues. The chain's CDR3 is CASSHGPGGPQHF. In nucleotides, the CDR3 is TGTGCCAGCAGCCACGGGCCCGGCGGGCCCCAGCATTTT.

This clone was detected a few times. This sequence joins TRBV5-5 and TRBJ2-1; 14 bases align to TRBD2. V was clipped by 3 bases and J by 9 bases; unmatched bases: 11. The CDR3 has 17 amino acids. Per germline, CDR1 SGHKS and CDR2 YYEKEE (reference sequence). As DNA, the CDR3 is TGTGCCAGCAGCTCGGGACTAGCGGGAGTTTTGTTTGGTGAGCAGTTCTTC. Encoded protein: CASSSGLAGVLFGEQFF.

This clone was observed once. J is TRBJ1-5 and V is TRBV18; D might be TRBD1 (5 bases). CDR1 is KGHSH and CDR2 is LQKENI in the germline V gene. The CDR3 length is 17 residues. V lost 3 bases to trimming and J lost 2 bases, with 17 bases between them. CDR3 in amino acids: CASSPPTEGFRNQPQHF. DNA for the CDR3: TGTGCCAGCTCACCGCCGACAGAAGGCTTTCGCAATCAGCCCCAGCATTTT.

In this sample, this clone turned up many times. V and J are TRBV28 and TRBJ2-1; maybe TRBD2 (5 bases). Trimming stripped 4 bases from V and 5 bases from J, with 12 bases between. This CDR3 spans 14 amino acids. CDR1 MDHEN and CDR2 SYDVKM come from the germline V gene. In nucleotides, the CDR3 is TGTGCCAGCAGTTCCACGGGATACGACAATGAGCAGTTCTTC. Its translation is CASSSTGYDNEQFF. The full variable domain, completed using reference TRBV28 and TRBJ2-1, is DVKVTQSSRYLVKRTGEKVFLECVQDMDHENMFWYRQDPGLGLRLIYFSYDVKMKEKGDIPEGYSVSREKKERFSLILESASTNQTSMYLCASSSTGYDNEQFFGPGTRLTVL.

The rearrangement uses TRBV7-9 and TRBJ2-5; 8 bases line up with TRBD1. TRBJ2-7 explains the end of the DNA better; the J call may be wrong. CDR3 size: 15 residues. CDR1 is SEHNR, CDR2 FQNEAQ, per germline (reference sequence). The CDR3 nucleotides read TGTGCCAGCAGCGTAGGACAGGGATCAACCTACGAGCAGTACTTC. It specifies CASSVGQGSTYEQYF.

This chain uses TRBV7-2 with TRBJ2-2; TRBD1 aligns across 10 bases. The CDR3 spans 17 residues. CDR1 and CDR2 (germline): SGHTA, FQGNSA. Germline trimming cut 0 bases from V and 6 bases from J; bases unmatched to any gene: 7. The CDR3 sequence is CASSLAYRDRGSGELFF. The CDR3 DNA is TGTGCCAGCAGCTTAGCCTATAGGGACAGGGGCTCCGGGGAGCTGTTTTTT.

The chain combines TRBV11-2 with TRBJ2-3; 8 bases are a match to TRBD2. The CDR3 is 15 residues long. J gave up 4 bases and V 1 base, and 4 bases lay outside the gene matches. CDR1 and CDR2 from the germline V gene are SGHAT and FQNNGV. The CDR3 protein is CASSLVGGDPDTQYF. In DNA, the CDR3 is TGTGCCAGCAGCTTAGTCGGGGGGGACCCAGATACGCAGTATTTT.

This sequence joins TRBV7-3 and TRBJ2-3; TRBD2 aligns across 11 bases. The CDR3 contains 19 residues. Germline lookup yields CDR1 SGHTA and CDR2 FQGTGA. V lost 2 bases and J lost 2; bases outside the gene matches: 12. In nucleotides, the CDR3 is TGTGCCAGCAGCTTACGGACTAGCGGGCACCGAGAAGACACAGATACGCAGTATTTT. This gives the protein CASSLRTSGHREDTDTQYF. The variable domain in full, with the rest retrieved from reference TRBV7-3 and TRBJ2-3, is GAGVSQTPSNKVTEKGKYVELRCDPISGHTALYWYRQSLGQGPEFLIYFQGTGAADDSGLPNDRFFAVRPEGSVSTLKIQRTERGDSAVYLCASSLRTSGHREDTDTQYFGPGTRLTVL.

The genes are TRBV7-9 and TRBJ2-3; tentative D call: TRBD2 (6 bases). The V end lost 7 bases, the J end lost 2 bases, and 19 bases lay between the germline ends. The CDR3 has 16 residues. Germline assignment: CDR1 SEHNR and CDR2 FQNEAQ (reference sequence). CDR3 sequence reads: CASMTFGRGFTDTQYF. The CDR3 nucleotides read TGTGCCAGCATGACATTCGGGCGGGGCTTCACAGATACGCAGTATTTT.

V and J are TRBV7-9 and TRBJ1-1; 7 nucleotides agree with TRBD1. Germline V CDR1 and CDR2: SEHNR, FQNEAQ (reference sequence). CDR3 length: 14 residues. The J segment lost 0 bases and the V segment lost 6 bases, leaving 4 bases of the junction unmatched. The CDR3 is CASRPDRVNTEAFF. The CDR3 DNA reads TGTGCCAGCAGGCCAGACAGGGTGAACACTGAAGCTTTCTTT. Filled out from reference TRBV7-9 and TRBJ1-1, the complete variable domain reads DTGVSQNPRHKITKRGQNVTFRCDPISEHNRLYWYRQTLGQGPEFLTYFQNEAQLEKSRLLSDRFSAERPKGSFSTLEIQRTEQGDSAMYLCASRPDRVNTEAFFGQGTRLTVV.

The gene calls are TRBV2 and TRBJ1-3, with D maybe TRBD1 (5 bases). Germline values: CDR1 SNHLY, CDR2 FYNNEI. The germline V and J ends were trimmed by 8 bases and 1 base, with 15 bases remaining between them. The CDR3 consists of 15 residues. CDR3 DNA: TGTGCCAGCCGCCGGGACGGCGGGTCTGGAAACACCATATATTTT. It encodes CASRRDGGSGNTIYF. Full variable domain (rest looked up from reference TRBV2 and TRBJ1-3): EPEVTQTPSHQVTQMGQEVILRCVPISNHLYFYWYRQILGQKVEFLVSFYNNEISEKSEIFDDQFSVERPDGSNFTLKIRSTKLEDSAMYFCASRRDGGSGNTIYFGEGSWLTVV.

V usage is TRBV7-9 and J usage is TRBJ1-1; D ambiguous. Germline lookup yields CDR1 SEHNR and CDR2 FQNEAQ (reference sequence). Trimming cost V 0 bases and J 0 bases, with 8 bases left between them. The CDR3 has 15 amino acids. The CDR3 is CASSLAGSVNTEAFF. The DNA of the CDR3 is TGTGCCAGCAGCTTAGCGGGGTCAGTGAACACTGAAGCTTTCTTT.

The V gene is TRBV7-8, the J gene TRBJ1-1, with D perhaps matching TRBD1 (5 bases). The V gene's germline CDR1 is SGHVS and CDR2 FQNEAQ. The V and J ends lost 5 bases and 1 base respectively, with 8 bases between them. This CDR3 region has 13 residues. CDR3 amino acids: CASSTGPNTEAFF. Here the CDR3 DNA reads TGTGCCAGCAGCACGGGACCGAACACTGAAGCTTTCTTT. Combining the CDR3 with reference TRBV7-8 and TRBJ1-1 gives the whole variable domain GAGVSQSPRYKVAKRGQDVALRCDPISGHVSLFWYQQALGQGPEFLTYFQNEAQLDKSGLPSDRFFAERPEGSVSTLKIQRTQQEDSAVYLCASSTGPNTEAFFGQGTRLTVV.

The CDR3 sequence is CASSPLGQGLAYEQYF. Here the CDR3 DNA reads TGTGCCAGCAGCCCCCTGGGACAGGGGTTAGCCTACGAGCAGTACTTC. This chain uses TRBV5-4 with TRBJ2-7; the match to TRBD1 covers 10 bases. The trim removed 4 bases at V and 2 bases at J, leaving 9 bases unmatched. Per germline, CDR1 SGHNT and CDR2 YYREEE (reference sequence). The CDR3 contains 16 residues.

The chain is built from TRBV4-1 and TRBJ2-5; the D call may be TRBD1 or TRBD2 (6 bases each). The germline V gene encodes CDR1 MGHRA and CDR2 YSYEKL. The V end lost 3 bases, the J end lost 5 bases, and 10 bases lay between the germline ends. The CDR3 consists of 13 residues. The CDR3: CASSQWRGETQYF. DNA for the CDR3: TGCGCCAGCAGCCAGTGGAGGGGGGAGACCCAGTACTTC.

The CDR3 here is CASSSPSEGQGSNQPQHF. The CDR3 DNA is TGTGCCAGCAGCTCCCCGTCAGAGGGACAGGGGAGCAATCAGCCCCAGCATTTT. The gene calls are TRBV7-8 and TRBJ1-5; 10 bases are a match to TRBD1. In germline, CDR1 is SGHVS, CDR2 FQNEAQ. Trimming removed 4 bases from V and 1 base from J; junction bases left unmatched: 10. The CDR3 runs to 18 residues. The complete variable domain, with remaining parts taken from reference TRBV7-8 and TRBJ1-5, reads GAGVSQSPRYKVAKRGQDVALRCDPISGHVSLFWYQQALGQGPEFLTYFQNEAQLDKSGLPSDRFFAERPEGSVSTLKIQRTQQEDSAVYLCASSSPSEGQGSNQPQHFGDGTRLSIL.

The chain links TRBV19 to TRBJ2-3; 8 bases align to TRBD2. The CDR3 extends over 16 amino acids. From germline, CDR1 is LNHDA and CDR2 SQIVND (reference sequence). Trimming cost V 5 bases and J 1 base; bases outside gene matches: 8. The CDR3 sequence: CASSPWGAGGTDTQYF. Here the CDR3 DNA reads TGTGCCAGTAGTCCCTGGGGAGCGGGGGGCACAGATACGCAGTATTTT.

V and J are TRBV7-3 and TRBJ2-7; 7 nucleotides agree with TRBD1. The J segment lost 3 bases and the V segment lost 4 bases, leaving 12 bases of the junction unmatched. The CDR3 is made up of 16 amino acids. Germline CDR1 reads SGHTA; CDR2 reads FQGTGA. The CDR3 DNA reads as TGTGCCAGCAGCTCGGGTATGGAAAGGGGGCTCTACGAGCAGTACTTC. It translates to CASSSGMERGLYEQYF.

A few counts support this clone. The chain couples TRBV11-2 to TRBJ2-1; D is possibly TRBD2 (5 bases). This CDR3 is 17 amino acids long. Germline values: CDR1 SGHAT, CDR2 FQNNGV. Trimming pared 7 bases from V and 2 bases from J, leaving 21 bases between. CDR3 region: CASTDTYRRETYNEQFF. The CDR3 bases are TGTGCCAGCACAGATACATACAGACGGGAAACCTACAATGAGCAGTTCTTC.

This sequence joins TRBV5-5 and TRBJ1-5, with D uncertain. CDR1 SGHKS and CDR2 YYEKEE come from the germline V gene (reference sequence). Between the trimmed V and J ends, which lost 4 bases and 3 bases, there was a span of 14 bases. The CDR3 extends over 15 amino acids. The CDR3 here is CASSVEPEFNQPQHF. CDR3 coding DNA: TGTGCCAGCAGCGTGGAACCAGAATTCAATCAGCCCCAGCATTTT.

The chain carries TRBV30 and TRBJ2-5; D ambiguous. The length of the CDR3 is 12 residues. Germline loops: CDR1 GTSNPN, CDR2 SVGIG (reference sequence). V lost 1 base, J lost 5 bases, and 8 bases lay in between. Written as DNA, the CDR3 is TGTGCCTGGAGTGGATCCTTGGAGACCCAGTACTTC. Its translation: CAWSGSLETQYF.

The CDR3, as DNA: TGCGCCAGCAGCCAGTGGGGTGGGGAGACCCAGTACTTC. Protein: CASSQWGGETQYF. The chain carries TRBV4-1 and TRBJ2-5; D is ambiguous. CDR1 and CDR2 from the germline V gene are MGHRA and YSYEKL. The V end was cut by 3 bases, the J end by 5 bases, with 10 bases between. There are 13 residues in the CDR3.

The chain uses TRBV6-5 and TRBJ1-1; D not resolved. With 8 bases removed from V and 3 bases from J, the gap between germline ends came to 13 bases. Germline values: CDR1 MNHEY, CDR2 SVGAGI. The CDR3 has 13 residues. The CDR3 is CASEAQPDTEAFF. The CDR3 region has the DNA TGTGCCAGCGAGGCGCAGCCGGACACTGAAGCTTTCTTT.

This sequence joins TRBV5-1 and TRBJ2-3; TRBD1 or TRBD2 may be the D gene (5 bases each). The CDR3 loop spans 12 amino acids. The germline gives CDR1 SGHRS, CDR2 YFSETQ. Deletions cut 7 bases from V and 5 bases from J, with 11 bases between. CDR3 sequence (DNA): TGCGCCAGCGGGACCTCTCAAGATACGCAGTATTTT. As protein: CASGTSQDTQYF.

The genes are TRBV18 and TRBJ1-1, with TRBD1 identical over 8 bases. With 2 bases clipped from V and 4 bases from J, the junction kept 12 bases outside the gene matches. The CDR3 extends over 17 amino acids. CDR1 and CDR2 from the germline V gene are KGHSH and LQKENI. The CDR3: CASSPFANRGGGTEAFF. DNA for the CDR3: TGTGCCAGCTCACCATTCGCAAACAGGGGGGGCGGCACTGAAGCTTTCTTT.

J is TRBJ1-6 and V is TRBV9; possibly TRBD1 for D (6 bases). V was trimmed by 2 bases and J by 7 bases, leaving 16 bases between them. The germline CDR1 and CDR2 sequences are SGDLS and YYNGEE. The CDR3 covers 16 residues. CDR3 coding DNA: TGTGCCAGCAGCGTGACACAGGGTATAAACAATTCACCCCTCCACTTT. It translates to CASSVTQGINNSPLHF.

The chain uses TRBV20-1 and TRBJ2-4; perhaps TRBD2 as D (5 bases). The CDR3 totals 11 residues. Germline V lookup: CDR1 DFQATT, CDR2 SNEGSKA (reference sequence). Here the CDR3 DNA reads TGCAGCCTAGCCGGCAAAAACATTCAGTACTTC. Translated, it gives CSLAGKNIQYF.

The genes are TRBV5-6 and TRBJ2-3; TRBD2 agrees at 13 bases. Trimming took 3 bases from V and 4 from J; bases not matched to a gene: 8. The CDR3 totals 17 residues. Germline loops: CDR1 SGHDT, CDR2 YYEEEE. The CDR3 loop reads CASSSGTSGIRADTQYF. DNA for the CDR3: TGTGCCAGCAGCTCCGGGACTAGCGGGATAAGGGCAGATACGCAGTATTTT.

V is TRBV27 and J is TRBJ1-2; the match to TRBD1 covers 7 bases. After removal of 5 bases from V and 5 bases from J, the junction contained 11 bases not matched to a gene. CDR3 size: 15 residues. Germline assignment: CDR1 MNHEY and CDR2 SMNVEV (reference sequence). The CDR3 nucleotides are TGTGCCAGCAGTCTAAAGTCAGGGGGATGGTATGGCTACACCTTC. Translated, it gives CASSLKSGGWYGYTF.

V usage is TRBV19 and J usage is TRBJ2-4, with 12 bases lining up with TRBD2. Germline lookup yields CDR1 LNHDA and CDR2 SQIVND (reference sequence). V shed 5 bases, J shed 2 bases, and the junction held 10 bases outside the gene matches. This CDR3 contains 18 residues. The CDR3 loop is CASSAILAGGPTKNIQYF. The CDR3, as DNA: TGTGCCAGTAGTGCGATCCTAGCGGGAGGGCCAACCAAAAACATTCAGTACTTC.